This T cell receptor beta chain came from a study of CD8 T cells in ankylosing spondylitis. This clonotype was detected ten times or more. What it recognizes is unknown. Construction of TCR beta libraries was performed using quantitative 5'-RACE with molecular barcodes. TCRdb re-called the 5' RACE reads through MiXCR, storing one row per CDR3 protein. The table includes about 130,000 distinct CDR3 sequences, around 7% detected once. The CDR3 is made up of 14 amino acids. Trimming removed 4 bases at V and 3 bases at J, with 11 bases between. The germline gives CDR1 SGHRS, CDR2 YFSETQ. Study-level findings and limits: Apparently characteristic of ankylosing spondylitis blood was a TCR beta motif (about 8 highly homologous variants). From matched ankylosing spondylitis synovial fluid, disease-linked clones were reportedly recovered at significantly enriched levels. Previously reported in reactive arthritis synovial fluid and blood were some of the motif variants.

The origin of this receptor is a male donor with ankylosing spondylitis or in good health (not recorded which). This rearrangement joins TRBV5-1 to TRBJ1-5; tentative D call: TRBD1 (5 bases). Material: blood, either unsorted or a sorted T cell fraction (not recorded which). Here the CDR3 reads CASSLQGPNQPQHF. The CDR3 DNA sequence: TGCGCCAGCAGCCTTCAGGGTCCCAATCAGCCCCAGCATTTT.